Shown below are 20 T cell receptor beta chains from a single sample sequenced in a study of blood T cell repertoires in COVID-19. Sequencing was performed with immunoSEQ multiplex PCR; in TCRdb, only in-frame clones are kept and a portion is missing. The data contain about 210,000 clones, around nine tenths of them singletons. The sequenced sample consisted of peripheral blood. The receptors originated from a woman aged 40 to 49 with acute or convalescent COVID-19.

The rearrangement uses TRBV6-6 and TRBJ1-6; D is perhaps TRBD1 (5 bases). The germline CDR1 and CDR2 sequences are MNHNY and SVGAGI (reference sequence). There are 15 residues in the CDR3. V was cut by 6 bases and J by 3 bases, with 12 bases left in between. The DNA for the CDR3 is TGTGCCAGCAGCCGGGGGGAAAGCTATAATTCACCCCTCCACTTT. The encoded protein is CASSRGESYNSPLHF.

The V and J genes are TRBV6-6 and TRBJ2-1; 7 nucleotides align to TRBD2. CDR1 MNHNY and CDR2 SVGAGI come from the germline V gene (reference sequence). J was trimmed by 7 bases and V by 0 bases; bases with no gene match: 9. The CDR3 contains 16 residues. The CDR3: CASSYSGSGAANEQFF. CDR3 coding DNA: TGTGCCAGCAGTTACTCGGGGAGCGGGGCCGCAAATGAGCAGTTCTTC.

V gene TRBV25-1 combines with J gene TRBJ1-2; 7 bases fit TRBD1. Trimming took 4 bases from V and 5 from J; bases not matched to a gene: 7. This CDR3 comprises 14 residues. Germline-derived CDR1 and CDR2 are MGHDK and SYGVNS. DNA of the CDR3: TGTGCCAGCAGTGCCCCACAGGGGAGATATGGCTACACCTTC. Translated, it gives CASSAPQGRYGYTF.

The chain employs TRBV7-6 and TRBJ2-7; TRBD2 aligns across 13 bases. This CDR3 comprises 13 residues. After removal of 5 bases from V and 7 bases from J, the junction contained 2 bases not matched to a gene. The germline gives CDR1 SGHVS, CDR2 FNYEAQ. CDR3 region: CASSLTSGGEQYV. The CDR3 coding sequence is TGTGCCAGCAGCCTGACTAGCGGGGGGGAGCAGTACGTC.

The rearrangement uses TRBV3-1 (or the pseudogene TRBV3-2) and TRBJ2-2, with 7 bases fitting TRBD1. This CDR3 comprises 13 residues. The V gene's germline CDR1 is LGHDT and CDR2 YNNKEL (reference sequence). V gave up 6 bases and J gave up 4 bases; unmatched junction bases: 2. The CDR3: CASRGQVTGELFF. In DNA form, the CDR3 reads TGTGCCAGCAGAGGACAGGTCACCGGGGAGCTGTTTTTT.

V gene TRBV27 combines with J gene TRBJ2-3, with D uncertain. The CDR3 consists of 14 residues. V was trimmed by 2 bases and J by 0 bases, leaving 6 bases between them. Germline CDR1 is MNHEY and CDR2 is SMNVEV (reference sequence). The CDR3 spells CASSLVGSTDTQYF. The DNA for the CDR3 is TGTGCCAGCAGTTTAGTGGGCAGCACAGATACGCAGTATTTT.

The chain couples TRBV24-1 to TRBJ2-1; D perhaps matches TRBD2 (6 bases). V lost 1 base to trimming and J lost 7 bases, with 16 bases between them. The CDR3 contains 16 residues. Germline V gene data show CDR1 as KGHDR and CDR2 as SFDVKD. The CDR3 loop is CATSDFGGVRDNEQFF. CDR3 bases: TGTGCCACCAGTGATTTTGGCGGGGTTAGAGATAATGAGCAGTTCTTC.

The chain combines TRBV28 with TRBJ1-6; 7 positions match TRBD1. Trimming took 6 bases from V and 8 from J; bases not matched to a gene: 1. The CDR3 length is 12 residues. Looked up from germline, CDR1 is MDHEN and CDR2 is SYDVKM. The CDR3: CASRGQHSPLHF. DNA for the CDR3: TGTGCCAGCAGGGGACAGCATTCACCCCTCCACTTT.

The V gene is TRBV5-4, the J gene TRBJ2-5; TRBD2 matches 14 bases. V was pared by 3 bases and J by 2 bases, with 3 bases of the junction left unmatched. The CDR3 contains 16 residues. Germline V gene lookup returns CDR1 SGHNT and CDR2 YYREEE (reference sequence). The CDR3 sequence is CASSSGLAGVQETQYF. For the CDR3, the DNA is TGTGCCAGCAGCTCGGGACTAGCGGGGGTACAAGAGACCCAGTACTTC. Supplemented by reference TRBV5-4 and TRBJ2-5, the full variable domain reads ETGVTQSPTHLIKTRGQQVTLRCSSQSGHNTVSWYQQALGQGPQFIFQYYREEENGRGNFPPRFSGLQFPNYSSELNVNALELDDSALYLCASSSGLAGVQETQYFGPGTRLLVL.

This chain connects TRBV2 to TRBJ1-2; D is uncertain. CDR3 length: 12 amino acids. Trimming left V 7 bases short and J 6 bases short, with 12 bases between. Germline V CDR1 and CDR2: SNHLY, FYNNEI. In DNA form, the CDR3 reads TGTGCCAGCATCCTCGGAGGTCATGGCTACACCTTC. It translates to CASILGGHGYTF.

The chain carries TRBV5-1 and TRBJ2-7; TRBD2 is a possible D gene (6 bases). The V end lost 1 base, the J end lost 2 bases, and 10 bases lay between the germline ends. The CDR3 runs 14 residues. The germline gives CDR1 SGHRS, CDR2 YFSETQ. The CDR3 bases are TGCGCCAGCAGCTTGCGAGGCGGGGCCTACGAGCAGTACGTC. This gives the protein CASSLRGGAYEQYV.

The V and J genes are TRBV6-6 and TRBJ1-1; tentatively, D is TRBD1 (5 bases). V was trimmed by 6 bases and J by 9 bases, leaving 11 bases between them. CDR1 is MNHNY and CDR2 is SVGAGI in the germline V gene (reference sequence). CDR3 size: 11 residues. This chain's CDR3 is CASSPDIKAFF. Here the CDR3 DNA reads TGTGCCAGCAGCCCGGACATAAAAGCTTTCTTT.

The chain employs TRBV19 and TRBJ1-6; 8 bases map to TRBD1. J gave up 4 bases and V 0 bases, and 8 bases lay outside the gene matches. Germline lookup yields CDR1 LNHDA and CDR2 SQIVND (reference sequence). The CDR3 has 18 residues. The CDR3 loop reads CASSIEGQGAPYNSPLHF. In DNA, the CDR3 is TGTGCCAGTAGTATAGAGGGGCAGGGGGCTCCATATAATTCACCCCTCCACTTT.

Written as DNA, the CDR3 is TGTGCCAGTAGTATTTTCGCGGGGGTCGACACCGGGGAGCTGTTTTTT. This translates into CASSIFAGVDTGELFF. The rearrangement uses TRBV19 and TRBJ2-2, with 7 bases aligning to TRBD2. The CDR3 is made up of 16 amino acids. J gave up 3 bases and V 3 bases, and 7 bases lay outside the gene matches. Germline CDR1 LNHDA, CDR2 SQIVND (reference sequence).

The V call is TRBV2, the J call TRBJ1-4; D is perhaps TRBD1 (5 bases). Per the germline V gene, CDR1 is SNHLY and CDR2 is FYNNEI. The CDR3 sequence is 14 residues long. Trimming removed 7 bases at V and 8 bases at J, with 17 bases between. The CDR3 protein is CASNKLGRGEKLFF. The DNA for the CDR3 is TGTGCCAGCAATAAGCTGGGGCGGGGGGAAAAACTGTTTTTT.

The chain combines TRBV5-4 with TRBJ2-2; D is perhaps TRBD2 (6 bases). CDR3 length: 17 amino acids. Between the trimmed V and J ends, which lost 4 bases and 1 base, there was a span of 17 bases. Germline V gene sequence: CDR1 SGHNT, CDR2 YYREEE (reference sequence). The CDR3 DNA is TGTGCCAGCAGCGTTGGGGGACTGATCCTGAACACCGGGGAGCTGTTTTTT. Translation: CASSVGGLILNTGELFF. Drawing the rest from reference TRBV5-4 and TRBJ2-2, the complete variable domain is ETGVTQSPTHLIKTRGQQVTLRCSSQSGHNTVSWYQQALGQGPQFIFQYYREEENGRGNFPPRFSGLQFPNYSSELNVNALELDDSALYLCASSVGGLILNTGELFFGEGSRLTVL.

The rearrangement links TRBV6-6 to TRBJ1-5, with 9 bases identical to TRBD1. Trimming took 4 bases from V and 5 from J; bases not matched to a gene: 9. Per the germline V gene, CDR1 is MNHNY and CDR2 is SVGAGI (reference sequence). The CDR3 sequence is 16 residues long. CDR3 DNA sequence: TGTGCCAGCAGTTCCTGGACAGGGGACAACTATCAGCCCCAGCATTTT. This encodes CASSSWTGDNYQPQHF.

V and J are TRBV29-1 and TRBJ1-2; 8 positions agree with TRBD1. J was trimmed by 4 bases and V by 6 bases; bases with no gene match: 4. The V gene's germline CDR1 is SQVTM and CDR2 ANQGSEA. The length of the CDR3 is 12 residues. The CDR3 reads CSVAGGGYGYTF. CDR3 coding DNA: TGCAGCGTAGCAGGGGGCGGCTATGGCTACACCTTC.

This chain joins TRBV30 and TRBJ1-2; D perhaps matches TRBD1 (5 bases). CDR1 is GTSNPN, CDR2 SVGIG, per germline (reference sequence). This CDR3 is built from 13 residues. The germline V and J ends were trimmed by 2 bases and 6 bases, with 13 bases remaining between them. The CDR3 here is CAWSLGATHGYTF. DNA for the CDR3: TGTGCCTGGAGTCTTGGGGCCACACATGGCTACACCTTC. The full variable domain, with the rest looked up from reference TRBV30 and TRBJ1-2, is SQTIHQWPATLVQPVGSPLSLECTVEGTSNPNLYWYRQAAGRGLQLLFYSVGIGQISSEVPQNLSASRPQDRQFILSSKKLLLSDSGFYLCAWSLGATHGYTFGSGTRLTVV.

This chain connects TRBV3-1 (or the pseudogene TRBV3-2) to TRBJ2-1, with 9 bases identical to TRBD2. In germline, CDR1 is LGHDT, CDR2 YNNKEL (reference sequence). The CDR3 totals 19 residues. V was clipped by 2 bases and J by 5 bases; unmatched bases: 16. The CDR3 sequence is CASSQHAARRGGLNNEQFF. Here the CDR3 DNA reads TGTGCCAGCAGCCAACATGCCGCCAGGCGGGGGGGCCTAAACAATGAGCAGTTCTTC.